Each of the 20 T cell receptor beta chains below was sequenced from the same sample in a study of blood T cell repertoires in COVID-19. Generated by immunoSEQ multiplex PCR, the TCRdb table keeps only in-frame clones and is missing some. The sample shows about 300,000 clones, approximately 91% of them seen only once. Input material: PBMCs or T cells enriched from blood (not recorded which). The source is a woman in her forties who had recovered from COVID-19.

The chain employs TRBV7-6 and TRBJ1-4; D gene unclear. Germline CDR1 reads SGHVS; CDR2 reads FNYEAQ. The CDR3 runs 14 residues. V shed 0 bases and J shed 12 bases, with 14 bases lying between them. CDR3 nucleotides: TGTGCCAGCAGCTTAGCGGCGAGGTCCGGGGAACTGTTTTTT. Its translation: CASSLAARSGELFF.

The V call is TRBV11-2, the J call TRBJ2-1, with 11 positions matching TRBD2. The germline V gene encodes CDR1 SGHAT and CDR2 FQNNGV. The V and J ends lost 5 bases and 3 bases, in that order; junction bases with no gene match: 3. This CDR3 is built from 15 residues. The CDR3: CASSTGTSGYNEQFF. The CDR3 nucleotides are TGTGCCAGCAGCACCGGGACTAGCGGCTACAATGAGCAGTTCTTC. Together with reference TRBV11-2 and TRBJ2-1, the CDR3 gives the full variable domain: EAGVAQSPRYKIIEKRQSVAFWCNPISGHATLYWYQQILGQGPKLLIQFQNNGVVDDSQLPKDRFSAERLKGVDSTLKIQPAKLEDSAVYLCASSTGTSGYNEQFFGPGTRLTVL.

The CDR3 DNA reads TGTGCCAGCAGTTTAGGGGGGTATGTAGGGCGGGAGACCCAGTACTTC. Residues: CASSLGGYVGRETQYF. The chain joins TRBV27 to TRBJ2-5; a possible D gene is TRBD2 (6 bases). CDR1 MNHEY and CDR2 SMNVEV come from the germline V gene (reference sequence). The CDR3 is 16 amino acids. Trimming removed 2 bases from V and 5 bases from J, with 18 bases in between.

This sequence joins TRBV7-8 and TRBJ2-2; D is perhaps TRBD1 (5 bases). Germline CDR1 reads SGHVS; CDR2 reads FQNEAQ. The CDR3 extends over 18 amino acids. V was cut by 3 bases and J by 1 base, with 18 bases left in between. The CDR3 spells CASSLGPLGRVNTGELFF. DNA for the CDR3: TGTGCCAGCAGCTTGGGTCCCCTAGGCAGGGTGAACACCGGGGAGCTGTTTTTT.

The genes are TRBV21-1 and TRBJ2-7; the tabulated D call, TRBD1, remains unverified against the DNA. TRBV21-1 is deemed a pseudogene. The CDR3 spans 17 residues. For the CDR3, the DNA is TGTGCCAGCAGCCTTCGGAGGACAGGGTCCACAAACTACGAGCAGTACTTC. Its protein is CASSLRRTGSTNYEQYF.

The rearrangement links TRBV7-2 to TRBJ2-1, with TRBD2 matching 11 bases. CDR1 SGHTA and CDR2 FQGNSA come from the germline V gene. V shed 1 base and J 7 bases; nucleotides not matched to a gene: 3. This CDR3 has 15 amino acids. CDR3 amino acids: CASSLVSGRENEQFF. CDR3 nucleotides: TGTGCCAGCAGCTTAGTTAGCGGGAGGGAAAATGAGCAGTTCTTC. The variable domain in full, completed from reference TRBV7-2 and TRBJ2-1, reads GAGVSQSPSNKVTEKGKDVELRCDPISGHTALYWYRQSLGQGLEFLIYFQGNSAPDKSGLPSDRFSAERTGGSVSTLTIQRTQQEDSAVYLCASSLVSGRENEQFFGPGTRLTVL.

The V and J genes are TRBV5-6 and TRBJ1-5; D unresolved. This CDR3 has 15 amino acids. V lost 3 bases, J lost 5 bases, and 15 bases lay in between. CDR1 SGHDT and CDR2 YYEEEE come from the germline V gene. The CDR3 loop is CASSSMGSEYQPQHF. The CDR3 nucleotides read TGTGCCAGCAGCTCAATGGGCAGTGAATATCAGCCCCAGCATTTT. Looking up the rest from reference TRBV5-6 and TRBJ1-5 gives the full variable domain: DAGVTQSPTHLIKTRGQQVTLRCSPKSGHDTVSWYQQALGQGPQFIFQYYEEEERQRGNFPDRFSGHQFPNYSSELNVNALLLGDSALYLCASSSMGSEYQPQHFGDGTRLSIL.

The chain is built from TRBV28 and TRBJ1-2; 10 bases line up with TRBD1. The CDR3 contains 14 residues. Germline V CDR1 and CDR2: MDHEN, SYDVKM. The V gene end was trimmed by 6 bases and the J gene end by 8 bases; junction bases not matched to a gene: 9. For the CDR3, the DNA is TGTGCCAGCAGACAAACGGGACAGGGGAACGGCTACACCTTC. Translating it yields CASRQTGQGNGYTF.

This sequence joins TRBV5-4 and TRBJ2-1; 9 bases fit TRBD2. The V segment lost 3 bases and the J segment 4 bases; nucleotides outside the gene matches: 17. Germline V gives CDR1 SGHNT, CDR2 YYREEE (reference sequence). The CDR3 contains 19 residues. CDR3: CASSSDRYLAGTFYNEQFF. CDR3 DNA: TGTGCCAGCAGCTCTGACCGGTACCTAGCGGGAACCTTTTACAATGAGCAGTTCTTC.

This chain uses TRBV4-1 with TRBJ1-1; 8 bases line up with TRBD1. J was trimmed by 4 bases and V by 4 bases; bases with no gene match: 8. Looked up from germline, CDR1 is MGHRA and CDR2 is YSYEKL. This CDR3 contains 15 residues. The CDR3 coding sequence is TGCGCCAGCAGCCCACAGGACAGGGAAGGCACTGAAGCTTTCTTT. Its translation is CASSPQDREGTEAFF.

The chain employs TRBV6-1 and TRBJ2-1; a weak D match, TRBD1 (6 bases). The CDR3 covers 13 residues. Germline V CDR1 and CDR2: MNHNS, SASEGT. Trimming removed 3 bases from V and 5 bases from J, with 8 bases in between. CDR3 nucleotides: TGTGCCAGCAGTGACCCAGGGGACAATGAGCAGTTCTTC. It translates to CASSDPGDNEQFF.

The chain joins TRBV30 to TRBJ1-1; D call uncertain. Germline V gene lookup returns CDR1 GTSNPN and CDR2 SVGIG (reference sequence). This CDR3 region has 12 residues. Trimming removed 0 bases from V and 5 bases from J, with 7 bases in between. This CDR3 reads CAWSVERTEAFF. As DNA, the CDR3 is TGTGCCTGGAGTGTCGAGAGGACTGAAGCTTTCTTT.

The genes are TRBV5-4 and TRBJ2-7; 9 nucleotides match TRBD1. The CDR3 totals 14 residues. Germline V gene data show CDR1 as SGHNT and CDR2 as YYREEE (reference sequence). Trimming removed 0 bases from V and 6 bases from J; junction bases left unmatched: 4. This chain's CDR3 is CASSLETGGREQYF. CDR3 coding DNA: TGTGCCAGCAGCTTGGAGACAGGGGGTCGCGAGCAGTACTTC.

This clone is a singleton in its sample. V and J are TRBV11-2 and TRBJ2-5; TRBD2 is a possible D gene (5 bases). The CDR3 loop spans 12 amino acids. Germline V CDR1 and CDR2: SGHAT, FQNNGV. The V and J ends lost 6 bases and 11 bases respectively, with 16 bases between them. CDR3 region: CASSYPEARQYF. The CDR3 nucleotides read TGTGCCAGCAGTTATCCGGAGGCCCGGCAGTACTTC.

Turning to this clone: The identical CDR3 is also encoded by other nucleotide sequences in the sample. V usage is TRBV19 and J usage is TRBJ1-1, with 9 bases that match TRBD1. CDR1 is LNHDA and CDR2 is SQIVND in the germline V gene (reference sequence). Losses at the gene ends were 1 base for V and 0 bases for J; bases not matched to a gene: 0. The CDR3 contains 15 residues. CDR3 nucleotide sequence: TGTGCCAGTAGTATAGGGGACAGGGTGAACACTGAAGCTTTCTTT. Translated: CASSIGDRVNTEAFF. The variable domain in full, with the rest retrieved from reference TRBV19 and TRBJ1-1, is DGGITQSPKYLFRKEGQNVTLSCEQNLNHDAMYWYRQDPGQGLRLIYYSQIVNDFQKGDIAEGYSVSREKKESFPLTVTSAQKNPTAFYLCASSIGDRVNTEAFFGQGTRLTVV.

The chain uses TRBV18 and TRBJ1-4; D gene uncertain. CDR1 and CDR2 (germline): KGHSH, LQKENI. The CDR3 has 17 residues. Trimming shortened V by 3 bases and J by 3 bases, and 17 bases separated the two germline ends. The CDR3 bases are TGTGCCAGCTCACCTTTCGAGGTTTCTGTTGCTAATGAAAAACTGTTTTTT. Translated: CASSPFEVSVANEKLFF.

V usage is TRBV25-1 and J usage is TRBJ2-5; TRBD2 is a possible D gene (7 bases). With 3 bases removed from V and 5 bases from J, the gap between germline ends came to 16 bases. CDR1 and CDR2 (germline): MGHDK, SYGVNS. This CDR3 is 15 amino acids long. The CDR3 region has the DNA TGTGCCAGCAGTGATCCCGCGGGGGCCGGTGAGACCCAGTACTTC. Protein: CASSDPAGAGETQYF. Full variable domain (outside the CDR3, taken from reference TRBV25-1 and TRBJ2-5): EADIYQTPRYLVIGTGKKITLECSQTMGHDKMYWYQQDPGMELHLIHYSYGVNSTEKGDLSSESTVSRIRTEHFPLTLESARPSHTSQYLCASSDPAGAGETQYFGPGTRLLVL.

This clone was observed a handful of times. This chain links TRBV7-9 with TRBJ1-1; D is perhaps TRBD1 (5 bases). Germline lookup yields CDR1 SEHNR and CDR2 FQNEAQ (reference sequence). CDR3 length: 15 residues. Between the trimmed V and J ends, which lost 4 bases and 1 base, there was a span of 13 bases. CDR3 coding DNA: TGTGCCAGCAGCTCTAGGGGCGACACGAACACTGAAGCTTTCTTT. Its translation: CASSSRGDTNTEAFF.

V and J are TRBV9 and TRBJ1-4, with 7 bases identical to TRBD1. Unmatched junction bases numbered 6, after V lost 3 bases and J lost 7 bases. CDR3 size: 14 residues. The germline V gene encodes CDR1 SGDLS and CDR2 YYNGEE. The CDR3 here is CASSAGTVTEKLFF. For the CDR3, the DNA is TGTGCCAGCAGCGCTGGGACAGTGACTGAAAAACTGTTTTTT.

This chain links TRBV18 with TRBJ1-5; D uncertain. CDR1 and CDR2 from the germline V gene are KGHSH and LQKENI. V gave up 2 bases and J gave up 0 bases, with 8 bases separating them. CDR3 length equals 15 residues. CDR3 DNA sequence: TGTGCCAGCTCACCAGGGCACCGTAGCAATCAGCCCCAGCATTTT. The encoded protein is CASSPGHRSNQPQHF.